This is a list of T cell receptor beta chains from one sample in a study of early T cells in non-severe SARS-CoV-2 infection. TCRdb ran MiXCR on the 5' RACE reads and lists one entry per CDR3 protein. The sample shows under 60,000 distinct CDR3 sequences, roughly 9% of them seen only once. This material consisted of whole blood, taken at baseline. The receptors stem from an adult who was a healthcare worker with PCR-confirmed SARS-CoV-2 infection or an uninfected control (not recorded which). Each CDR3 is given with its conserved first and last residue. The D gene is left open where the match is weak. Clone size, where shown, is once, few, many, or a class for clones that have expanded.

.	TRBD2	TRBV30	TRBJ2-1	CAWRPGTSGGNEQFF	TGTGCCTGGAGGCCTGGGACTAGCGGGGGGAATGAGCAGTTCTTC
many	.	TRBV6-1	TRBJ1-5	CASRRHHTSNQPQHF	TGTGCCAGCAGGAGACACCACACGAGCAATCAGCCCCAGCATTTT
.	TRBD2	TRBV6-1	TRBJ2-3	CASSASGSANTQYF	TGTGCCAGCAGTGCTAGCGGGAGCGCAAATACGCAGTATTTT
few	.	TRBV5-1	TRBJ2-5	CASSKGPEETQYF	TGCGCCAGCAGCAAGGGACCAGAAGAGACCCAGTACTTC
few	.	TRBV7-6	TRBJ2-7	CAGSLGDPYEQYF	TGTGCCGGCAGCTTAGGGGACCCCTACGAGCAGTACTTC
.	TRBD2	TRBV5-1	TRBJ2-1	CASRTFAGGNEQFF	TGCGCCAGCAGGACCTTTGCGGGAGGGAATGAGCAGTTCTTC
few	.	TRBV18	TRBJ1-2	CASSPPLPEALYGYTF	TGTGCCAGCTCACCACCGCTCCCCGAAGCTCTATATGGCTACACCTTC
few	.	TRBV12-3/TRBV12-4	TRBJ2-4	CASSLGGKGGIQYF	TGTGCCAGCAGTTTAGGGGGGAAAGGAGGCATTCAGTACTTC
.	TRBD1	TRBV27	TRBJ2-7	CASRDPGTGSYEQYF	TGTGCCAGCAGGGATCCCGGGACAGGGTCCTACGAGCAGTACTTC
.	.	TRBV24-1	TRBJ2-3	CATSVGGASDTQYF	TGTGCCACCAGCGTTGGAGGGGCATCAGATACGCAGTATTTT
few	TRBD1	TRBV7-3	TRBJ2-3	CASSRTGSGTDTQYF	TGTGCCAGCAGCCGGACAGGGAGTGGAACAGATACGCAGTATTTT
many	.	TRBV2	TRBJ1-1	CASSEFLGPNTEAFF	TGTGCCAGCAGTGAATTTCTGGGCCCGAACACTGAAGCTTTCTTT
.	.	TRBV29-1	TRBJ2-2	CSVGQYTGELFF	TGCAGCGTTGGACAATACACCGGGGAGCTGTTTTTT
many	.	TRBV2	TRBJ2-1	CASSNTKRSSYNEQFF	TGTGCCAGCAGTAACACCAAGCGGAGCTCCTACAATGAGCAGTTCTTC
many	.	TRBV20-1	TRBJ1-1	CSASLGRMNTEAFF	TGCAGTGCTAGTCTCGGGCGGATGAACACTGAAGCTTTCTTT
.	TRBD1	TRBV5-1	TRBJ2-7	CASMGQSYEQYF	TGCGCCAGCATGGGACAGTCCTACGAGCAGTACTTC
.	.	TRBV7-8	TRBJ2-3	CASSLASNTQYF	TGTGCCAGCAGCTTAGCTAGCAATACGCAGTATTTT
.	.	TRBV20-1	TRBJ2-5	CSAGDPGDQETQYF	TGCAGTGCGGGGGACCCTGGGGACCAAGAGACCCAGTACTTC
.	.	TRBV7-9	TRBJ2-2	CASSKARTTGELFF	TGTGCCAGCAGCAAAGCCCGCACCACCGGGGAGCTGTTTTTT
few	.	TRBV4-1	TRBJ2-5	CASSPNWTGWAQYF	TGCGCCAGCAGCCCCAACTGGACGGGGTGGGCCCAGTACTTC
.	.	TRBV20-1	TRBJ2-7	CSTMKGVSYEQYF	TGCAGTACAATGAAGGGGGTCTCCTACGAGCAGTACTTC
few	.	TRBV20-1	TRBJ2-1	CSARVARDNEQFF	TGCAGTGCTCGTGTAGCGCGGGATAATGAGCAGTTCTTC
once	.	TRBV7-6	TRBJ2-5	CASSLKETQYF	TGTGCCAGCAGCTTAAAAGAGACCCAGTACTTC
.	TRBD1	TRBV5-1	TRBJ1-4	CASSFGQGGEKLFF	TGCGCCAGCAGCTTCGGACAGGGCGGTGAAAAACTGTTTTTT
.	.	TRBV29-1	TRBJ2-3	CSVAPANTQYF	TGCAGCGTTGCCCCAGCGAATACGCAGTATTTT
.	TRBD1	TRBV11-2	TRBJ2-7	CASSSRTGQPYEQYF	TGTGCCAGCAGCTCTAGAACGGGACAGCCCTACGAGCAGTACTTC
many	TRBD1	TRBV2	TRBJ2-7	CASSQRGTGSGEQYF	TGTGCCAGCAGCCAAAGGGGGACAGGCTCGGGCGAGCAGTACTTC
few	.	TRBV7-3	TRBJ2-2	CASSLWETGELFF	TGTGCCAGCAGCTTATGGGAAACCGGGGAGCTGTTTTTT
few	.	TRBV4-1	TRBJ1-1	CASSQLLNTEAFF	TGCGCCAGCAGCCAACTCCTGAACACTGAAGCTTTCTTT
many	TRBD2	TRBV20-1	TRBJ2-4	CSARDQREGRGIQYF	TGCAGTGCTAGAGACCAGCGGGAGGGCCGGGGCATTCAGTACTTC
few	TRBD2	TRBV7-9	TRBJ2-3	CASSLSGSMDTQYF	TGTGCCAGCAGCTTAAGCGGGAGTATGGATACGCAGTATTTT
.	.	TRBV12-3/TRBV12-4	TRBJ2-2	CASSPLVGELFF	TGTGCCAGCAGCCCTCTAGTCGGGGAGCTGTTTTTT
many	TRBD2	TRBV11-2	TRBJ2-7	CASSPRTRSGEQYF	TGTGCCAGCAGCCCTAGGACTAGGTCTGGCGAGCAGTACTTC
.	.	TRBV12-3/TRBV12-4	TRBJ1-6	CASSFGTANSPLHF	TGTGCCAGCAGTTTCGGGACCGCTAATTCACCCCTCCACTTT
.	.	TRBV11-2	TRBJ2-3	CASSQQTQSADTQYF	TGTGCCAGCAGCCAACAAACCCAGTCCGCAGATACGCAGTATTTT
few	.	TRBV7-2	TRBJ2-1	CASSFRVVNNEQFF	TGTGCCAGCAGCTTCCGGGTAGTTAACAATGAGCAGTTCTTC
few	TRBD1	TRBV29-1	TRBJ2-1	CSARTGGGDEQFF	TGCAGCGCCCGGACAGGGGGCGGGGATGAGCAGTTCTTC
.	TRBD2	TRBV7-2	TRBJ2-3	CASSPTSGSRDTQYF	TGTGCCAGCAGTCCAACTAGCGGGAGTCGAGATACGCAGTATTTT
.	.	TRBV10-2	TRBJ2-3	CASSRGDTQYF	TGCGCCAGCTCACGGGGAGATACGCAGTATTTT
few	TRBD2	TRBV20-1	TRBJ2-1	CSAILAGGPYNEQLF	TGCAGTGCTATTTTAGCGGGAGGACCCTACAATGAGCAGCTCTTC